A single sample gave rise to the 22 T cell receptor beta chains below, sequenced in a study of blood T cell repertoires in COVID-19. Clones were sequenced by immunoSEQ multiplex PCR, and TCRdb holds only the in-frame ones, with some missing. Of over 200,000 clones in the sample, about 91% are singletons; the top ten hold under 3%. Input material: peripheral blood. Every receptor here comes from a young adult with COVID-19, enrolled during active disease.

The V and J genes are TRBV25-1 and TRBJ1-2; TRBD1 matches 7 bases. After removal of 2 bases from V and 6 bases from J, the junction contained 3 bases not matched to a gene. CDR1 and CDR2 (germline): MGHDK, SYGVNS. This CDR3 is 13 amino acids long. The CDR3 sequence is CASSERRGDGYTF. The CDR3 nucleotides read TGTGCCAGCAGTGAACGCAGGGGGGATGGCTACACCTTC.

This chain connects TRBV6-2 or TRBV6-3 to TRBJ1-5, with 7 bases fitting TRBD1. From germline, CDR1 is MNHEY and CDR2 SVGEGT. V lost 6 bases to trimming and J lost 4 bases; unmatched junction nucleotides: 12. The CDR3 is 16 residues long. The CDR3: CASSDLRGLGNQPQHF. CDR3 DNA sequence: TGTGCCAGCAGCGATCTAAGGGGGCTGGGGAATCAGCCCCAGCATTTT.

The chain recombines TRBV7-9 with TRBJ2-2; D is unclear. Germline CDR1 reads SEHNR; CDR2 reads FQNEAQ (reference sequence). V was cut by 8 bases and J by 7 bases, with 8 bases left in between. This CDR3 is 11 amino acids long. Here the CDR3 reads CASPLGGELFF. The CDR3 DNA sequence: TGTGCCAGCCCTCTCGGCGGGGAGCTGTTTTTT.

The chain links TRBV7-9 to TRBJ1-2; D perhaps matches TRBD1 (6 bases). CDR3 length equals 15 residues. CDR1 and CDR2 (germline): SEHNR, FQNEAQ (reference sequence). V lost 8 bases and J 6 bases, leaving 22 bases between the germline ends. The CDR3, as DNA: TGTGCCAGCTGCCGGGCAGGACAGCCGATCCATGGCTACACCTTC. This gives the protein CASCRAGQPIHGYTF.

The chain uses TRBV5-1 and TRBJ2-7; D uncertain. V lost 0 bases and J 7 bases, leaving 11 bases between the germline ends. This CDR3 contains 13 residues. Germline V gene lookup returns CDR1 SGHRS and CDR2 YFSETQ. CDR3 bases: TGCGCCAGCAGCTTGGACAGCCCGTGGGAGCAGTACTTC. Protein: CASSLDSPWEQYF.

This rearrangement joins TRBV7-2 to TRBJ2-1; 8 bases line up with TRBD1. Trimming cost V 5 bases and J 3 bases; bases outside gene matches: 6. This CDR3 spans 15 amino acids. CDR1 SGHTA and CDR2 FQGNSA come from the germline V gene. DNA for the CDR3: TGTGCCAGCAGCCGCGGACAGGGAATCTACAATGAGCAGTTCTTC. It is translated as CASSRGQGIYNEQFF.

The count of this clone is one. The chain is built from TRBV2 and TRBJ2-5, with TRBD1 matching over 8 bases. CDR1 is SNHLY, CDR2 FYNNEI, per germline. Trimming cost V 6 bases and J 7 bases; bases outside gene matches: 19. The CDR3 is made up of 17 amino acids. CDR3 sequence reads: CASRDRQGTAVGGTQYF. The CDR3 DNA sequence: TGTGCCAGCAGGGACAGACAGGGGACAGCGGTAGGGGGGACCCAGTACTTC.

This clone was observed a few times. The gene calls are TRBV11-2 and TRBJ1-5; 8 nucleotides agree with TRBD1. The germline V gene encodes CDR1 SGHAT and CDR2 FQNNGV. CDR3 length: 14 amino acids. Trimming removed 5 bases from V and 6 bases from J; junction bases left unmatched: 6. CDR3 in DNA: TGTGCCAGCAGCCGTGGGACAGGCGGTCAGCCCCAGCATTTT. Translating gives CASSRGTGGQPQHF.

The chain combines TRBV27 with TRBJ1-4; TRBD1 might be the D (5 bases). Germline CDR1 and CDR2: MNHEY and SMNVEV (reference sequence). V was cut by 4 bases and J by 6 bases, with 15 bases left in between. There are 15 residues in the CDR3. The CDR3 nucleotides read TGTGCCAGCAGTTGGTTGGGTGGACATTATGAAAAACTGTTTTTT. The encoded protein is CASSWLGGHYEKLFF. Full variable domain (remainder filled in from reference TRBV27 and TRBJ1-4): EAQVTQNPRYLITVTGKKLTVTCSQNMNHEYMSWYRQDPGLGLRQIYYSMNVEVTDKGDVPEGYKVSRKEKRNFPLILESPSPNQTSLYFCASSWLGGHYEKLFFGSGTQLSVL.

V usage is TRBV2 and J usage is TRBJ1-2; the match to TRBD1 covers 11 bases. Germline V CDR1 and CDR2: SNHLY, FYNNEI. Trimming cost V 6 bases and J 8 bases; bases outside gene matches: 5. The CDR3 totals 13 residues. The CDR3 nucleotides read TGTGCCAGCAGCGGACAGGGGGCGGGCGGCTACACCTTC. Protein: CASSGQGAGGYTF.

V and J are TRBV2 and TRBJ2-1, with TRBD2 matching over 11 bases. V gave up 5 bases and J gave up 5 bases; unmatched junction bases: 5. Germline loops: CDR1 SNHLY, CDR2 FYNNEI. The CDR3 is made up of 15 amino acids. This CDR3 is CASSPGLAGHNEQFF. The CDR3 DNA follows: TGTGCCAGCAGTCCCGGACTAGCGGGCCACAATGAGCAGTTCTTC.

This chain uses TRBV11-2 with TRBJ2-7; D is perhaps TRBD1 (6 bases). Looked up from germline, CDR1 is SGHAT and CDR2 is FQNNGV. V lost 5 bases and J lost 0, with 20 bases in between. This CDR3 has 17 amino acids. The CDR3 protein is CASSAALVGGASYEQYF. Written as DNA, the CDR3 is TGTGCCAGCAGCGCGGCATTGGTTGGGGGCGCCTCCTACGAGCAGTACTTC.

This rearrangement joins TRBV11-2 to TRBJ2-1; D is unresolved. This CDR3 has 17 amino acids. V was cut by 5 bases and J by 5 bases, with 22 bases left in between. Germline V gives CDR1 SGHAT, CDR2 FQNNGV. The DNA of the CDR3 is TGTGCCAGCAGCCCTAGGCGCCTTGCGACTGGCGACAATGAGCAGTTCTTC. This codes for CASSPRRLATGDNEQFF.

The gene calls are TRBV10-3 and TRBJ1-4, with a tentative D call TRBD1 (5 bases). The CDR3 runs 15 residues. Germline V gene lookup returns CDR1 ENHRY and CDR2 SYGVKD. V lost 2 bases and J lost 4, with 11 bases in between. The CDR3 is CAISEGAASNEKLFF. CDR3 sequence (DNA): TGTGCCATCAGTGAGGGGGCAGCTAGTAATGAAAAACTGTTTTTT.

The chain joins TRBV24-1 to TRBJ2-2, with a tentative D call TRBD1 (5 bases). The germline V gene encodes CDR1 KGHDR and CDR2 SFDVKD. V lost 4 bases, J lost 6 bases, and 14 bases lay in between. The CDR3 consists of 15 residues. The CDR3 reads CATSETTALPGELFF. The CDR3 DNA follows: TGTGCCACCAGTGAAACGACAGCTCTCCCCGGGGAGCTGTTTTTT.

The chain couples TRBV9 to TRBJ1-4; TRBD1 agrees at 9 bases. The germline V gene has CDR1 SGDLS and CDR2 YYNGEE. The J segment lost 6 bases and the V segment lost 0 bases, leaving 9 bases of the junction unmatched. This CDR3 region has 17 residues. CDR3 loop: CASSVARGDRVDEKLFF. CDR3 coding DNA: TGTGCCAGCAGCGTAGCCCGGGGGGACAGGGTGGATGAAAAACTGTTTTTT.

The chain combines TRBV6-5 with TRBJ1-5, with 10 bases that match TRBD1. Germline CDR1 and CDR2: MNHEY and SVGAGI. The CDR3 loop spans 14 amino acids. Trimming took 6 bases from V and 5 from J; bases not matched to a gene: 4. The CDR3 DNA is TGTGCCAGCAGCCGCGGGACAGGGGATCAGCCCCAGCATTTT. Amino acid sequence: CASSRGTGDQPQHF.

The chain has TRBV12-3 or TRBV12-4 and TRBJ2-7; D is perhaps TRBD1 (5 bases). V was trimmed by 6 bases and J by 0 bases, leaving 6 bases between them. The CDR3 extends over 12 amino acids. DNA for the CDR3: TGTGCCAGCAGAGGGGACTCCTACGAGCAGTACTTC. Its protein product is CASRGDSYEQYF.

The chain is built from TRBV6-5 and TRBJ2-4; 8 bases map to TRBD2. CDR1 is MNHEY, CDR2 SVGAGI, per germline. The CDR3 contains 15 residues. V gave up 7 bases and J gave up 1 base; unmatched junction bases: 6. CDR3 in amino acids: CASTPGGQAKNIQYF. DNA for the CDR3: TGTGCCAGCACCCCGGGGGGGCAGGCCAAAAACATTCAGTACTTC.

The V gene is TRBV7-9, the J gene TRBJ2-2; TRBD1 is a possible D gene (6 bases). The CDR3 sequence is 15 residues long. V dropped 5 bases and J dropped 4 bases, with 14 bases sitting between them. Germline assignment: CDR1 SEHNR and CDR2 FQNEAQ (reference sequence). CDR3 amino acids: CASSLRTAPTGELFF. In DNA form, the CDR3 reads TGTGCCAGCAGCCTGCGGACAGCCCCCACCGGGGAGCTGTTTTTT.

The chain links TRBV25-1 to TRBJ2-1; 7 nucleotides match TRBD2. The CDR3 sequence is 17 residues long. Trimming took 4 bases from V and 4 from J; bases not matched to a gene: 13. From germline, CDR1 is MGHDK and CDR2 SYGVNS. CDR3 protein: CASSGEAGEGGYNEQFF. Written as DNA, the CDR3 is TGTGCCAGCAGTGGAGAGGCTGGGGAGGGTGGGTACAATGAGCAGTTCTTC.

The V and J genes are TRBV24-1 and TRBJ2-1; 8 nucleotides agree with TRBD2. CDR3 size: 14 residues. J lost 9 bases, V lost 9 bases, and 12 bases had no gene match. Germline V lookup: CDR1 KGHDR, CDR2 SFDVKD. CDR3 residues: CATGPGLGASEQFF. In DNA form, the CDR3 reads TGTGCCACCGGGCCGGGACTAGGAGCGTCTGAGCAGTTCTTC.